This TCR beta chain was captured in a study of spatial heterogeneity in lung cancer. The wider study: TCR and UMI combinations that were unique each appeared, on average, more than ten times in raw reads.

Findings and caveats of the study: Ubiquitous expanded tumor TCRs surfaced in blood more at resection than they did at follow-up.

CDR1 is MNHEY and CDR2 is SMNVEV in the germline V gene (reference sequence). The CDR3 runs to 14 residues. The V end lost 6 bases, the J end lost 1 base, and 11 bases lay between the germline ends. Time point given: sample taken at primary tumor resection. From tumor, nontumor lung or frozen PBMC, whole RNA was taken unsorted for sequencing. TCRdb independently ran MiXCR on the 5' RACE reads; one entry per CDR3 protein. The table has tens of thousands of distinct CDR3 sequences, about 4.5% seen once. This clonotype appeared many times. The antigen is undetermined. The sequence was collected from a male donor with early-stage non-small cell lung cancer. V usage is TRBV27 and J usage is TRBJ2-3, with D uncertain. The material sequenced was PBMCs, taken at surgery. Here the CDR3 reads CASSIKLGTDTQYF. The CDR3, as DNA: TGTGCCAGCAGCATTAAGCTCGGCACAGATACGCAGTATTTT.